These 32 T cell receptor beta chains originate from one sample sequenced in a study of cytomegalovirus exposure and HLA in healthy donors. TCRdb's table, derived via immunoSEQ multiplex PCR, lists solely in-frame clones and lacks some. The data hold 75,000 to 100,000 clones, with roughly 97% observed a single time. The sample was PBMCs. The receptors were sampled from a man aged 18 to 29 in good health and CMV-seronegative.

The CDR3 bases are TGTGCCAGCAGTGAGGGGTTTAGCGGGATGTCAGGGGAGCAGTTCTTC. It specifies CASSEGFSGMSGEQFF. The rearrangement joins TRBV2 to TRBJ2-1; 8 bases agree with TRBD2. CDR3 length: 16 amino acids. Per germline, CDR1 SNHLY and CDR2 FYNNEI. Unmatched junction bases numbered 14, after V lost 3 bases and J lost 10 bases.

The gene calls are TRBV11-3 and TRBJ2-1; unclear D gene. This CDR3 has 13 amino acids. Germline CDR1 is SGHNT and CDR2 is YENEEA. V lost 3 bases and J lost 10, with 13 bases in between. DNA of the CDR3: TGTGCCAGCAGCTTCACCGTGAGGTCGGAGCAGTTCTTC. This translates into CASSFTVRSEQFF.

The chain has TRBV28 and TRBJ2-7; D is possibly TRBD1 (5 bases). There are 13 residues in the CDR3. From germline, CDR1 is MDHEN and CDR2 SYDVKM. The V end was cut by 6 bases, the J end by 2 bases, with 11 bases between. This CDR3 reads CASSRTPTYEQYF. The CDR3 nucleotides read TGTGCCAGCAGCAGGACACCCACCTACGAGCAGTACTTC. The whole variable domain, filled in from reference TRBV28 and TRBJ2-7, reads DVKVTQSSRYLVKRTGEKVFLECVQDMDHENMFWYRQDPGLGLRLIYFSYDVKMKEKGDIPEGYSVSREKKERFSLILESASTNQTSMYLCASSRTPTYEQYFGPGTRLTVT.

Here the CDR3 reads CASTGTSGTDTQYF. As DNA, the CDR3 is TGTGCCAGCACCGGGACTAGCGGCACAGATACGCAGTATTTT. J is TRBJ2-3 and V is TRBV25-1; 10 bases are shared with TRBD2. Germline assignment: CDR1 MGHDK and CDR2 SYGVNS. CDR3 length: 14 amino acids. Trimming cost V 7 bases and J 1 base; bases outside gene matches: 2.

The chain recombines TRBV2 with TRBJ2-7; 9 bases line up with TRBD2. Germline V gene sequence: CDR1 SNHLY, CDR2 FYNNEI. This CDR3 contains 12 residues. This CDR3 reads CASSASGKPPLV. CDR3 nucleotide sequence: TGTGCCAGCAGCGCTAGCGGGAAACCTCCTTTGGTG.

This clone is a singleton in its sample. V gene TRBV27 combines with J gene TRBJ2-5, with TRBD1 identical over 8 bases. CDR3 length equals 18 residues. CDR1 MNHEY and CDR2 SMNVEV come from the germline V gene (reference sequence). With 5 bases clipped from V and 4 bases from J, the junction kept 18 bases outside the gene matches. The CDR3 here is CASSHPRSGTGRGETQYF. For the CDR3, the DNA is TGTGCCAGCAGTCACCCTAGATCCGGGACAGGCAGGGGAGAGACCCAGTACTTC.

The chain couples TRBV7-2 to TRBJ1-4; 7 nucleotides agree with TRBD1. V lost 3 bases, J lost 6 bases, and 7 bases stayed unmatched. CDR1 and CDR2 from the germline V gene are SGHTA and FQGNSA. The CDR3 is made up of 15 amino acids. DNA of the CDR3: TGTGCCAGCAGCTTCGTGACAGGGACGGATGAAAAACTGTTTTTT. Protein sequence: CASSFVTGTDEKLFF.

The J gene is TRBJ1-3, the V gene TRBV18; D may be TRBD1 (5 bases). The V gene's germline CDR1 is KGHSH and CDR2 LQKENI. The V end lost 10 bases, the J end lost 4 bases, and 17 bases lay between the germline ends. The CDR3 length is 14 residues. In nucleotides, the CDR3 is TGTGCCACCTACCAGGGATCATGGGGAAACACCATATATTTT. Residues: CATYQGSWGNTIYF. Using reference TRBV18 and TRBJ1-3 for the parts outside the CDR3, the full variable domain is NAGVMQNPRHLVRRRGQEARLRCSPMKGHSHVYWYRQLPEEGLKFMVYLQKENIIDESGMPKERFSAEFPKEGPSILRIQQVVRGDSAAYFCATYQGSWGNTIYFGEGSWLTVV.

The chain carries TRBV5-1 and TRBJ2-2; 9 bases align to TRBD2. The germline gives CDR1 SGHRS, CDR2 YFSETQ. The CDR3 length is 14 residues. With V trimmed by 6 bases and J by 8 bases, 8 bases remained unmatched. For the CDR3, the DNA is TGCGCCAGCAAGTCTAGCGGGATTATAGGGGAGCTGTTTTTT. Protein product: CASKSSGIIGELFF.

The V and J genes are TRBV6-5 and TRBJ1-5, with TRBD1 matching 10 bases. CDR3 size: 14 residues. CDR1 and CDR2 (germline): MNHEY, SVGAGI. Trimming took 5 bases from V and 6 from J; bases not matched to a gene: 4. The DNA of the CDR3 is TGTGCCAGCAGTGGGACAGGGGAAGCTCAGCCCCAGCATTTT. It encodes CASSGTGEAQPQHF.

The chain recombines TRBV18 with TRBJ1-5; unclear D gene. The CDR3 has 15 residues. Deletions cut 4 bases from V and 0 bases from J, with 10 bases between. From germline, CDR1 is KGHSH and CDR2 LQKENI. DNA of the CDR3: TGTGCCAGCTCACGAGAGATTAATAGCAATCAGCCCCAGCATTTT. Translating it yields CASSREINSNQPQHF.

CDR3 residues: CASSRTSAAETQYF. In DNA form, the CDR3 reads TGTGCCAGCAGTCGGACTAGCGCGGCGGAGACCCAGTACTTC. This chain uses TRBV6-1 with TRBJ2-5, with 9 nucleotides matching TRBD2. The CDR3 is 14 amino acids. Germline values: CDR1 MNHNS, CDR2 SASEGT. V shed 5 bases and J 5 bases; nucleotides not matched to a gene: 6.

This chain links TRBV27 with TRBJ2-7; TRBD1 is a possible D gene (5 bases). This CDR3 is 14 amino acids long. Germline CDR1 reads MNHEY; CDR2 reads SMNVEV (reference sequence). Deletions cut 3 bases from V and 7 bases from J, with 16 bases between. CDR3 DNA: TGTGCCAGCAGTTTCGCCCTTACAGGCTCTGAGCAGTACTTC. It is translated as CASSFALTGSEQYF.

CDR3 loop: CAISEKGTGADNEQFF. DNA of the CDR3: TGTGCCATCAGTGAGAAGGGGACAGGAGCAGACAATGAGCAGTTCTTC. The chain combines TRBV10-3 with TRBJ2-1, with TRBD1 identical over 8 bases. Germline V gives CDR1 ENHRY, CDR2 SYGVKD. CDR3 length equals 16 residues. Trimming removed 2 bases from V and 5 bases from J; junction bases left unmatched: 8.

This chain links TRBV19 with TRBJ1-2; 8 positions agree with TRBD1. V shed 6 bases and J 7 bases; nucleotides not matched to a gene: 1. The CDR3 runs to 11 residues. Germline V gene lookup returns CDR1 LNHDA and CDR2 SQIVND (reference sequence). CDR3 in amino acids: CASSDRGGYTF. CDR3 DNA sequence: TGTGCCAGTAGCGACAGGGGTGGCTACACCTTC.

This clone was recorded only once. The V call is TRBV27, the J call TRBJ1-5, with 10 bases matching TRBD1. The CDR3 consists of 16 residues. V shed 2 bases, J shed 4 bases, and the junction held 5 bases outside the gene matches. CDR1 is MNHEY, CDR2 SMNVEV, per germline (reference sequence). CDR3 region: CASSLPPGQGNQPQHF. The CDR3 DNA reads as TGTGCCAGCAGTTTACCCCCGGGACAGGGGAATCAGCCCCAGCATTTT.

The chain joins TRBV30 to TRBJ1-2, with TRBD1 matching 9 bases. The CDR3 is 14 amino acids. V was pared by 3 bases and J by 3 bases, with 5 bases of the junction left unmatched. Germline CDR1 and CDR2: GTSNPN and SVGIG (reference sequence). CDR3 in amino acids: CAWSRDRAYYGYTF. The CDR3 bases are TGTGCCTGGAGCCGGGACAGGGCTTACTATGGCTACACCTTC.

The V gene is TRBV5-4, the J gene TRBJ1-1; 9 positions match TRBD1. V was pared by 5 bases and J by 4 bases, with 9 bases of the junction left unmatched. This CDR3 is built from 15 residues. CDR1 and CDR2 from the germline V gene are SGHNT and YYREEE (reference sequence). The CDR3 DNA follows: TGTGCCAGCAGTCGTCGGACAGGGGAGAGCACTGAAGCTTTCTTT. It yields the protein CASSRRTGESTEAFF.

This chain uses TRBV7-2 with TRBJ2-1; TRBD1 aligns across 7 bases. Germline V gene lookup returns CDR1 SGHTA and CDR2 FQGNSA. Unmatched junction bases numbered 2, after V lost 1 base and J lost 5 bases. This CDR3 has 14 amino acids. The chain's CDR3 is CASSLVRGHNEQFF. The CDR3 bases are TGTGCCAGCAGCTTAGTTAGGGGGCACAATGAGCAGTTCTTC.

V is TRBV11-3 and J is TRBJ2-5, with D unresolved. CDR3 length: 13 amino acids. Germline lookup yields CDR1 SGHNT and CDR2 YENEEA. Trimming pared 6 bases from V and 1 base from J, leaving 9 bases between. DNA of the CDR3: TGTGCCAGCAGTCGGTCCTCCCAAGAGACCCAGTACTTC. It translates to CASSRSSQETQYF.

The rearrangement uses TRBV7-2 and TRBJ2-2, with 8 bases aligning to TRBD1. CDR3 size: 17 residues. Germline trimming cut 1 base from V and 6 bases from J; bases unmatched to any gene: 10. Germline V gene lookup returns CDR1 SGHTA and CDR2 FQGNSA. The CDR3 DNA sequence: TGTGCCAGCAGCTTAGTTCTCACAGGGGGAGTCGCCGGGGAGCTGTTTTTT. Translation: CASSLVLTGGVAGELFF.

The CDR3 loop reads CASRGQLGGKLFF. The CDR3, as DNA: TGTGCCAGCAGGGGACAGCTCGGAGGAAAACTGTTTTTT. The chain carries TRBV2 and TRBJ1-4; 7 bases are a match to TRBD1. CDR3 length equals 13 residues. CDR1 is SNHLY and CDR2 is FYNNEI in the germline V gene. V trimming: 6 bases; J trimming: 10 bases; junction bases outside the gene matches: 8.

The V gene is TRBV14, the J gene TRBJ1-2; perhaps TRBD1 as D (5 bases). Trimming removed 4 bases from V and 5 bases from J, with 17 bases in between. The CDR3 is 15 amino acids. Germline V CDR1 and CDR2: SGHDN, FVKESK. The DNA for the CDR3 is TGTGCCAGCAGCCCCAAGTTGGGGGGGGGATATGGCTACACCTTC. Its translation is CASSPKLGGGYGYTF.

This chain uses TRBV27 with TRBJ2-7, with 7 bases identical to TRBD2. The CDR3 is 11 residues long. CDR1 and CDR2 from the germline V gene are MNHEY and SMNVEV (reference sequence). The V segment lost 6 bases and the J segment 4 bases; nucleotides outside the gene matches: 0. The CDR3: CASRAGYEQYV. In nucleotides, the CDR3 is TGTGCCAGCAGAGCGGGATACGAGCAGTACGTC.

This clone was picked up a small number of times. The gene calls are TRBV30 and TRBJ2-3; 7 nucleotides line up with TRBD1. Germline loops: CDR1 GTSNPN, CDR2 SVGIG (reference sequence). The CDR3 totals 16 residues. V shed 5 bases and J 5 bases; nucleotides not matched to a gene: 16. CDR3 amino acids: CAWGGLPGQILDTQYF. The CDR3, as DNA: TGTGCCTGGGGGGGCCTACCGGGACAGATTCTAGATACGCAGTATTTT.

The chain joins TRBV6-6 to TRBJ2-1; the match to TRBD2 covers 7 bases. J gave up 0 bases and V 6 bases, and 8 bases lay outside the gene matches. The germline CDR1 and CDR2 sequences are MNHNY and SVGAGI (reference sequence). The CDR3 sequence is 16 residues long. The DNA for the CDR3 is TGTGCCAGCAGAGGGGTTGGCGGGAGCTCCTACAATGAGCAGTTCTTC. Translation gives CASRGVGGSSYNEQFF.

This clone was seen just once. This chain links TRBV5-1 with TRBJ2-7; a possible D gene is TRBD1 (5 bases). The CDR3 sequence is 15 residues long. The V end was cut by 0 bases, the J end by 5 bases, with 15 bases between. Germline values: CDR1 SGHRS, CDR2 YFSETQ. In nucleotides, the CDR3 is TGCGCCAGCAGCTTGGTGCAGGGCCCTGTAGACGAGCAGTACTTC. Residues: CASSLVQGPVDEQYF.

The chain recombines TRBV10-3 with TRBJ1-5; 10 bases are a match to TRBD1. The CDR3 has 15 amino acids. Looked up from germline, CDR1 is ENHRY and CDR2 is SYGVKD. V shed 0 bases, J shed 5 bases, and the junction held 1 base outside the gene matches. As DNA, the CDR3 is TGTGCCATCAGTGAGTCGGGGACAGGGGATCAGCCCCAGCATTTT. Its protein product is CAISESGTGDQPQHF.

To note about this clone: Because the CDR3's place on the DNA is in doubt, the DNA is left out and the CDR3 is given as listed by TCRdb. The rearrangement joins TRBV7-9 to TRBJ2-1; TRBD1 is taken as the D call from the table, unchecked against the DNA. Ends included, the CDR3 has 13 residues. The germline V gene encodes CDR1 SEHNR and CDR2 FQNEAQ (reference sequence). CDR3 protein: CASSLVGVGTEFF.

The V and J genes are TRBV28 and TRBJ1-5; TRBD1 matches 7 bases. Germline CDR1 and CDR2: MDHEN and SYDVKM. This CDR3 has 16 amino acids. Trimming took 5 bases from V and 6 from J; bases not matched to a gene: 13. Here the CDR3 DNA reads TGTGCCAGCAGTCCAATAAAGACAGGGCGAGGTCAGCCCCAGCATTTT. Translating gives CASSPIKTGRGQPQHF. The variable domain in full, completed from reference TRBV28 and TRBJ1-5, reads DVKVTQSSRYLVKRTGEKVFLECVQDMDHENMFWYRQDPGLGLRLIYFSYDVKMKEKGDIPEGYSVSREKKERFSLILESASTNQTSMYLCASSPIKTGRGQPQHFGDGTRLSIL.

The rearrangement joins TRBV7-9 to TRBJ2-2; 7 bases align to TRBD1. The CDR3 loop spans 16 amino acids. V gave up 5 bases and J gave up 3 bases; unmatched junction bases: 9. Per the germline V gene, CDR1 is SEHNR and CDR2 is FQNEAQ (reference sequence). DNA for the CDR3: TGTGCCAGCAGCCCCTATAGGGGGCGAGACACCGGGGAGCTGTTTTTT. Protein: CASSPYRGRDTGELFF.

V is TRBV6-5 and J is TRBJ1-1; D remains ambiguous. The CDR3 length is 14 residues. From germline, CDR1 is MNHEY and CDR2 SVGAGI. Trimming took off 5 bases at V and 6 bases at J, with 16 bases between the two ends. CDR3 coding DNA: TGTGCCAGCAGTGTGACAAGTTCGGTCCCTGAAGCTTTCTTT. It is translated as CASSVTSSVPEAFF.